This T cell receptor (beta chain) was captured by sequencing in a study of OX40 agonist ivuxolimab in advanced cancers. Germline V gene lookup returns CDR1 LNHDA and CDR2 SQIVND (reference sequence). V dropped 6 bases and J dropped 8 bases, with 10 bases sitting between them. The CDR3 spans 12 residues. Peripheral blood came from all dose cohorts at three timepoints. Measured with immunoSEQ multiplex PCR; TCRdb has only the in-frame clones, and not every one. The table shows 37,000 or so clones, with around four fifths occurring only once. This material consisted of CD4+ or CD8+ T cells sorted from blood, taken in a trial of the OX40 agonist ivuxolimab. V gene TRBV19 combines with J gene TRBJ1-4; D unclear. The source of this sequence is an adult with an advanced solid tumor such as melanoma, head and neck, liver or kidney cancer. CDR3 protein: CASSHSLEKLFF. The CDR3 nucleotides are TGTGCCAGTAGCCACAGTTTAGAAAAACTGTTTTTT. Full variable domain (outside the CDR3, taken from reference TRBV19 and TRBJ1-4): DGGITQSPKYLFRKEGQNVTLSCEQNLNHDAMYWYRQDPGQGLRLIYYSQIVNDFQKGDIAEGYSVSREKKESFPLTVTSAQKNPTAFYLCASSHSLEKLFFGSGTQLSVL.